These 16 T cell receptor beta chains share one sample of origin, sequenced in a study of cytomegalovirus exposure and HLA in healthy donors. The PCR contained 60 Vbeta and 13 Jbeta primers. Assay used: immunoSEQ multiplex PCR; TCRdb lists only in-frame clones, some missing. The ten most abundant clones cover roughly 1.1% of a sample with around 210,000 clones. Specimen: PBMCs. These receptors all come from a girl aged 2 to 9 in good health and CMV-seropositive.

To note about this clone: Mismatch with germline at one junction end may stem from a read error. This chain joins TRBV18 and TRBJ1-4, with TRBD1 matching 8 bases. This CDR3 has 16 residues. Per the germline V gene, CDR1 is KGHSH and CDR2 is LQKENI. The CDR3 DNA is TGTGCCAGCGCACCTCGACAGGGGTCGGGCGATGAAAAACTGTTTTTT. Amino acids: CASAPRQGSGDEKLFF.

The V call is TRBV10-3, the J call TRBJ1-6, with D maybe TRBD1 (6 bases). V shed 4 bases and J shed 11 bases, with 9 bases lying between them. The CDR3 is made up of 12 amino acids. CDR1 is ENHRY and CDR2 is SYGVKD in the germline V gene. The CDR3 sequence: CAISVGGTPLHF. CDR3 bases: TGTGCCATCAGTGTAGGGGGAACACCCCTCCACTTT.

This chain uses TRBV7-8 with TRBJ2-7; 9 bases map to TRBD1. V lost 5 bases and J lost 3; bases outside the gene matches: 5. Germline CDR1 is SGHVS and CDR2 is FQNEAQ. The CDR3 spans 14 residues. CDR3 nucleotide sequence: TGTGCCAGCAGCCGGGGACAGGGAGGCTACGAGCAGTACTTC. Translated, it gives CASSRGQGGYEQYF. Variable domain in full (rest from reference TRBV7-8 and TRBJ2-7): GAGVSQSPRYKVAKRGQDVALRCDPISGHVSLFWYQQALGQGPEFLTYFQNEAQLDKSGLPSDRFFAERPEGSVSTLKIQRTQQEDSAVYLCASSRGQGGYEQYFGPGTRLTVT.

The rearrangement joins TRBV29-1 to TRBJ2-2; TRBD2 matches at 8 bases. V lost 3 bases to trimming and J lost 7 bases; unmatched junction nucleotides: 7. This CDR3 has 14 amino acids. Looked up from germline, CDR1 is SQVTM and CDR2 is ANQGSEA. This CDR3 reads CSVDEREKRGELFF. CDR3 sequence (DNA): TGCAGCGTTGATGAGCGGGAGAAGCGCGGGGAGCTGTTTTTT.

CDR3 sequence reads: CASSFKLGAGQGHEQYF. The CDR3 nucleotides read TGTGCCAGCAGTTTTAAACTCGGAGCGGGACAGGGCCACGAGCAGTACTTC. The chain joins TRBV28 to TRBJ2-7; 9 bases are shared with TRBD1. The CDR3 has 17 amino acids. With 3 bases clipped from V and 5 bases from J, the junction kept 14 bases outside the gene matches. Germline V gives CDR1 MDHEN, CDR2 SYDVKM.

The V call is TRBV28, the J call TRBJ2-7; unclear D gene. Looked up from germline, CDR1 is MDHEN and CDR2 is SYDVKM. The CDR3 length is 16 residues. Trimming cost V 6 bases and J 0 bases, with 18 bases left between them. DNA of the CDR3: TGTGCCAGCAGGCCGGGTTGGCCTGCGAGCTCCTACGAGCAGTACTTC. Translated: CASRPGWPASSYEQYF.

J is TRBJ2-3 and V is TRBV10-3, with D possibly being TRBD2 (5 bases). The CDR3 loop spans 14 amino acids. Germline-derived CDR1 and CDR2 are ENHRY and SYGVKD. Trimming took off 6 bases at V and 2 bases at J, with 12 bases between the two ends. CDR3 sequence reads: CAIRVGEHTDTQYF. DNA of the CDR3: TGTGCCATCAGGGTCGGGGAGCACACAGATACGCAGTATTTT.

The V and J genes are TRBV7-9 and TRBJ2-1; TRBD1 aligns across 12 bases. J gave up 9 bases and V 4 bases, and 10 bases lay outside the gene matches. The germline gives CDR1 SEHNR, CDR2 FQNEAQ (reference sequence). CDR3 length: 16 residues. The CDR3 DNA is TGTGCCAGCAGCTCGTGGGACAGGGGGCAAGTGGGTGAGCAGTTCTTC. Translating gives CASSSWDRGQVGEQFF. The variable domain in full, completed from reference TRBV7-9 and TRBJ2-1, reads DTGVSQNPRHKITKRGQNVTFRCDPISEHNRLYWYRQTLGQGPEFLTYFQNEAQLEKSRLLSDRFSAERPKGSFSTLEIQRTEQGDSAMYLCASSSWDRGQVGEQFFGPGTRLTVL.

The chain recombines TRBV28 with TRBJ2-1; TRBD1 aligns across 7 bases. Per the germline V gene, CDR1 is MDHEN and CDR2 is SYDVKM. V gave up 6 bases and J gave up 4 bases; unmatched junction bases: 15. This CDR3 contains 17 residues. This CDR3 reads CASRLSLQGVKYNEQFF. The CDR3 DNA is TGTGCCAGCAGGCTCTCTCTTCAGGGGGTAAAGTACAATGAGCAGTTCTTC.

This rearrangement joins TRBV29-1 to TRBJ1-2; D not certain. This CDR3 contains 11 residues. The germline V gene has CDR1 SQVTM and CDR2 ANQGSEA. The ends were cut back, 4 bases at V and 6 bases at J, with 9 bases in the middle. CDR3 bases: TGCAGCGTTGGACGAGGTAATGGCTACACCTTC. Encoded protein: CSVGRGNGYTF.

J is TRBJ2-2 and V is TRBV5-6, with TRBD1 matching over 9 bases. Trimming cost V 4 bases and J 6 bases; bases outside gene matches: 7. CDR1 and CDR2 from the germline V gene are SGHDT and YYEEEE. The CDR3 covers 15 residues. Written as DNA, the CDR3 is TGTGCCAGCAGCAGGGGACAGGGAGTTTCCGGGGAGCTGTTTTTT. Protein: CASSRGQGVSGELFF.

The V and J genes are TRBV27 and TRBJ1-2; D gene uncertain. This CDR3 is built from 12 residues. V lost 3 bases and J lost 5, with 7 bases in between. CDR1 and CDR2 (germline): MNHEY, SMNVEV (reference sequence). CDR3 sequence: CASSFGGYGYTF. DNA of the CDR3: TGTGCCAGCAGTTTCGGAGGTTATGGCTACACCTTC.

The rearrangement joins TRBV6-1 to TRBJ2-7; 7 bases match TRBD2. Trimming cost V 4 bases and J 1 base; bases outside gene matches: 10. The CDR3 runs to 16 residues. CDR1 is MNHNS and CDR2 is SASEGT in the germline V gene. CDR3 residues: CASSAYPSGASYEQYF. CDR3 nucleotide sequence: TGTGCCAGCAGTGCCTATCCTAGCGGAGCATCCTACGAGCAGTACTTC.

V usage is TRBV6-5 and J usage is TRBJ2-1; D might be TRBD2 (6 bases). V was clipped by 5 bases and J by 0 bases, with 11 bases between them. The CDR3 is 15 residues long. Germline assignment: CDR1 MNHEY and CDR2 SVGAGI. The CDR3 nucleotides read TGTGCCAGCAGTAAGGGGAGGAGCTCCTACAATGAGCAGTTCTTC. It is translated as CASSKGRSSYNEQFF.

The rearrangement joins TRBV5-1 to TRBJ2-5; 8 bases align to TRBD2. The J segment lost 4 bases and the V segment lost 0 bases, leaving 5 bases of the junction unmatched. CDR1 SGHRS and CDR2 YFSETQ come from the germline V gene. The CDR3 extends over 15 amino acids. CDR3 coding DNA: TGCGCCAGCAGCTTGGAACGCGGGAGGAGAGAGACCCAGTACTTC. Translation gives CASSLERGRRETQYF.

The chain combines TRBV6-6 with TRBJ1-1; D remains ambiguous. V lost 8 bases, J lost 4 bases, and 8 bases lay in between. This CDR3 has 11 amino acids. CDR1 is MNHNY, CDR2 SVGAGI, per germline (reference sequence). Written as DNA, the CDR3 is TGTGCCAGCGGCGAGGGCACTGAAGCTTTCTTT. Translating it yields CASGEGTEAFF.